The subject of this entry is one TCR beta chain. The data stem from a study of T cells after yellow fever vaccination. TCRdb re-derived calls from the 5' RACE reads in MiXCR, one entry per CDR3 protein. The top ten hold approximately 3.3% of the sample, which has some 300,000 distinct CDR3 sequences, roughly 10% seen once. The receptor comes from a man aged 18 to 35 who received the YFV17D yellow fever vaccine. Sequenced here: CD4+ T cells sorted from PBMCs, sampled 45 days after the yellow fever booster vaccination.

The CDR3 loop reads CASSPLSYNEQFF. As DNA, the CDR3 is TGTGCCAGCAGTCCCCTCTCCTACAATGAGCAGTTCTTC. This chain uses TRBV6-2 or TRBV6-3 with TRBJ2-1; the D is unclear. Germline V gene lookup returns CDR1 MNHEY and CDR2 SVGEGT. The CDR3 loop spans 13 amino acids. Between the trimmed V and J ends, which lost 5 bases and 0 bases, there was a span of 5 bases.